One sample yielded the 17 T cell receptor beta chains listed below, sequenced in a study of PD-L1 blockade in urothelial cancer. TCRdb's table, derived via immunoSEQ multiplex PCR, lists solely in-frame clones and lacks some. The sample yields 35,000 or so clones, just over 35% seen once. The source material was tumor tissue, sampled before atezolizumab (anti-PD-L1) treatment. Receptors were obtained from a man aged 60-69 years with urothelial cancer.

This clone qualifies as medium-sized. CDR3 sequence reads: CASSQGTAPTNSYNEQFF. DNA of the CDR3: TGCGCCAGCAGCCAAGGGACAGCGCCTACGAACTCCTACAATGAGCAGTTCTTC. The chain recombines TRBV4-1 with TRBJ2-1, with D possibly matching TRBD1 (6 bases). V was pared by 1 base and J by 0 bases, with 16 bases between. Per the germline V gene, CDR1 is MGHRA and CDR2 is YSYEKL. This CDR3 spans 18 amino acids.

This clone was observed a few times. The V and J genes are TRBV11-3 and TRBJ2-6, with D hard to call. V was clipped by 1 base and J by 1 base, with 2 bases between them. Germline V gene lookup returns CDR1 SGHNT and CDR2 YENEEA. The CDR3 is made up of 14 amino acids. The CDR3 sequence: CASSLGSGANVLTF. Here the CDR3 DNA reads TGTGCCAGCAGCTTAGGTTCTGGGGCCAACGTCCTGACTTTC.

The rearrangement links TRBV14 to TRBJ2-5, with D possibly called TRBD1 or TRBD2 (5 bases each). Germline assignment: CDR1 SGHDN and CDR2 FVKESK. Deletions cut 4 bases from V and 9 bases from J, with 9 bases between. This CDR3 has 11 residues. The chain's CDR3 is CASSRGWAQYF. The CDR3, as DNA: TGTGCCAGCAGCCGGGGGTGGGCCCAGTACTTC.

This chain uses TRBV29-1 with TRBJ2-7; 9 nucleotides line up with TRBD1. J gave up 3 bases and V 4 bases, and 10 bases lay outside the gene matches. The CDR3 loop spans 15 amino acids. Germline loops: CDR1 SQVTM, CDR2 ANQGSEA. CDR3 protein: CSVGFSGDRVYEQYF. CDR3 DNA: TGCAGCGTTGGTTTCAGTGGGGACAGGGTCTACGAGCAGTACTTC.

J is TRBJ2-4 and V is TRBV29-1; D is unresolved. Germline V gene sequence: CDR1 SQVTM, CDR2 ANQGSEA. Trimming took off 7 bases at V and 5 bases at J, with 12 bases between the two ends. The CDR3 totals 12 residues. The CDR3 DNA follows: TGCAGCGCCGCGGCCTCCCAAAACATTCAGTACTTC. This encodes CSAAASQNIQYF.

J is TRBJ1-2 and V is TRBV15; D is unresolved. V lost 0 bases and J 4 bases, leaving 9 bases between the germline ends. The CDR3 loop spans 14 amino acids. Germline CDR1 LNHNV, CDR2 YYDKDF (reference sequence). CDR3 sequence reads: CATSRDSGGYGYTF. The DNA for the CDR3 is TGTGCCACCAGCAGAGATTCCGGAGGCTATGGCTACACCTTC.

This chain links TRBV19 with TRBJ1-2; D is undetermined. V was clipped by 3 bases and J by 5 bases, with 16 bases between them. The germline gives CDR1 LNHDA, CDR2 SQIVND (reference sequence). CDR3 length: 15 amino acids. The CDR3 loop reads CASSIEDLGGYGYTF. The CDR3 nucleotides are TGTGCCAGTAGTATTGAAGATCTGGGTGGGTATGGCTACACCTTC. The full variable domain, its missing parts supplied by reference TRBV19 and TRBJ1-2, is DGGITQSPKYLFRKEGQNVTLSCEQNLNHDAMYWYRQDPGQGLRLIYYSQIVNDFQKGDIAEGYSVSREKKESFPLTVTSAQKNPTAFYLCASSIEDLGGYGYTFGSGTRLTVV.

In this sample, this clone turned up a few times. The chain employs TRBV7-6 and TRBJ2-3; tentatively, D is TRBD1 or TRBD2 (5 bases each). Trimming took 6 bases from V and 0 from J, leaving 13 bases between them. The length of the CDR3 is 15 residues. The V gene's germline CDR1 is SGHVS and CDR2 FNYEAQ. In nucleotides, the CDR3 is TGTGCCAGCAGTCCGGGTGGGGGTAGCACAGATACGCAGTATTTT. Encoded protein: CASSPGGGSTDTQYF.

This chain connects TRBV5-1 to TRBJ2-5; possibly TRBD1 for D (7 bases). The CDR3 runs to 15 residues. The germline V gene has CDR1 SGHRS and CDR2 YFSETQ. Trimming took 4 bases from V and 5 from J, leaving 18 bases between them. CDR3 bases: TGCGCCAGCAGCCCCTTGGAGGGGGCGTTCGAGACCCAGTACTTC. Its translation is CASSPLEGAFETQYF.

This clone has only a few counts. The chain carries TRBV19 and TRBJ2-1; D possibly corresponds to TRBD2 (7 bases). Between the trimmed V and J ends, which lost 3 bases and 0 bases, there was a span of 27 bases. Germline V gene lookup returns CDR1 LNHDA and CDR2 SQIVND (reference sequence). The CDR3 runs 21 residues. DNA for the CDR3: TGTGCCAGTAGTATCCCCGGGAGGACGGGGGCCCGTTTCAGCTCCTACAATGAGCAGTTCTTC. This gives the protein CASSIPGRTGARFSSYNEQFF. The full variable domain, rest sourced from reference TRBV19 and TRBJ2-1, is DGGITQSPKYLFRKEGQNVTLSCEQNLNHDAMYWYRQDPGQGLRLIYYSQIVNDFQKGDIAEGYSVSREKKESFPLTVTSAQKNPTAFYLCASSIPGRTGARFSSYNEQFFGPGTRLTVL.

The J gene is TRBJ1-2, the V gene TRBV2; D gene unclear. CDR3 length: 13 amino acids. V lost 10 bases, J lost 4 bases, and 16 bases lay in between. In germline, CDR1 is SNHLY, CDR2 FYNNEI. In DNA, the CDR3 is TGTGCCACCCAAATACGGGTGGGCTATGGCTACACCTTC. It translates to CATQIRVGYGYTF. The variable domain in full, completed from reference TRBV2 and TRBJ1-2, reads EPEVTQTPSHQVTQMGQEVILRCVPISNHLYFYWYRQILGQKVEFLVSFYNNEISEKSEIFDDQFSVERPDGSNFTLKIRSTKLEDSAMYFCATQIRVGYGYTFGSGTRLTVV.

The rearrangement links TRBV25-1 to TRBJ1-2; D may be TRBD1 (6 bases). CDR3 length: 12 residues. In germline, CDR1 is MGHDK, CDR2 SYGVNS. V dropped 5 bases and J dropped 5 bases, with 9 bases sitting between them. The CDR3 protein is CASSTTGYGYTF. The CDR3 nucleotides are TGTGCCAGCAGTACTACAGGGTATGGCTACACCTTC.

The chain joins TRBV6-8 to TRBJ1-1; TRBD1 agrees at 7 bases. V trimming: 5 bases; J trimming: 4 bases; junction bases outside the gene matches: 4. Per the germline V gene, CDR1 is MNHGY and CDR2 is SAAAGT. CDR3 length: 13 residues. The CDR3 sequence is CASSVTGSTEAFF. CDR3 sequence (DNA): TGTGCCAGCAGTGTGACAGGGAGCACTGAAGCTTTCTTT.

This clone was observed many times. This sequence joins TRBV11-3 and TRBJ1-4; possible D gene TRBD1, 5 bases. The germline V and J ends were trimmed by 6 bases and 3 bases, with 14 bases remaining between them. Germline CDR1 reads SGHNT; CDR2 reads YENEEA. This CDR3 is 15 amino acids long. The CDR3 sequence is CASRTRGSANEKLFF. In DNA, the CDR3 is TGTGCCAGCAGGACTAGGGGTTCAGCTAATGAAAAACTGTTTTTT.

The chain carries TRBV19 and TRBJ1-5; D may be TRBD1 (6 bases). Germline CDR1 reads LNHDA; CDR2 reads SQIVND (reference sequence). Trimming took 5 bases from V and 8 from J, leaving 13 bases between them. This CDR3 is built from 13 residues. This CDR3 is CASSGNREEPQHF. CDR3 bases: TGTGCCAGTAGTGGAAACAGGGAGGAGCCCCAGCATTTT.

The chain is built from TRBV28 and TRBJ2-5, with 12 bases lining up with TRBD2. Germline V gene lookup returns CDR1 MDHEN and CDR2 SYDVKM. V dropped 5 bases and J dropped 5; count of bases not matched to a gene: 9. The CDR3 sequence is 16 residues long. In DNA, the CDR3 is TGTGCCAGCAGTGCACCGACTAGCGGGAGTCATGAGACCCAGTACTTC. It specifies CASSAPTSGSHETQYF.

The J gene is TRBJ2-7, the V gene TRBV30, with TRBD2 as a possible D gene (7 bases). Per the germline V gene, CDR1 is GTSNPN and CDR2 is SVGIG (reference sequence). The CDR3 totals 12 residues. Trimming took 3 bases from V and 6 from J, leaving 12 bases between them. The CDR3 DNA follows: TGTGCCTGGAGGCGGGGGCCCACCGAGCAGTACTTC. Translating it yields CAWRRGPTEQYF.